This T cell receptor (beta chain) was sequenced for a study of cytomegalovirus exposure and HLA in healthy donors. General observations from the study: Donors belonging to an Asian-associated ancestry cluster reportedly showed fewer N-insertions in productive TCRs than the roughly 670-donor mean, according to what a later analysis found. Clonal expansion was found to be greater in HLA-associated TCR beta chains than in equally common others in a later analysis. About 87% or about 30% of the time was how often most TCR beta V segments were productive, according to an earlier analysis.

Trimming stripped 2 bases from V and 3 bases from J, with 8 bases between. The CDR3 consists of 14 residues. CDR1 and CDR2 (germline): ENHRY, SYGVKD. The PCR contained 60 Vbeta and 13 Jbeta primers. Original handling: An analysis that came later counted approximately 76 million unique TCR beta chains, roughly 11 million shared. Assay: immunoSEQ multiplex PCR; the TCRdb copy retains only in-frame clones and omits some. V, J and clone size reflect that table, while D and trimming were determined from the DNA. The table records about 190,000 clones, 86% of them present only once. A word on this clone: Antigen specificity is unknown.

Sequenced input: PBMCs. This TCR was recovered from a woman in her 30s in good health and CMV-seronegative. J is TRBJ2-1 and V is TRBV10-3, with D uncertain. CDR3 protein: CAISELPDYNEQFF. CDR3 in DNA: TGTGCCATCAGTGAGCTACCCGACTACAATGAGCAGTTCTTC.